This T cell receptor beta chain comes out of a study of T cells after yellow fever vaccination. Study outcomes and limitations: A faster peak, day 5 versus 15, was reached by the weaker secondary response. Repertoires sorted by FACS could include abundant clonotypes that are contaminants from the bulk population. Overall, a small share of clonotypes was seen in both CD4 and CD8 compartments.

The CDR3 is made up of 15 amino acids. Trimming removed 6 bases from V and 8 bases from J, with 23 bases in between. Per germline, CDR1 DFQATT and CDR2 SNEGSKA (reference sequence). This clonotype was counted only a few times. What it binds is unknown. UMIs and a universal primer site were added when TCR cDNA was made by 5'RACE template switching. MiXCR, run by TCRdb on the 5' RACE reads, gives a single entry per CDR3 protein. The table has 450,000 to 650,000 distinct CDR3 sequences, about 13% seen once; the top ten hold over 12%. The specimen was PBMCs, collected on the day of the yellow fever booster vaccination. The rearrangement links TRBV20-1 to TRBJ2-1; tentatively, D is TRBD2 (6 bases). This clonotype was sampled from a man aged 25-40 years who received the YFV17D yellow fever vaccine. The CDR3 nucleotides are TGCAGTGCCCCAGCCTTCGGGAGCCCCTCGGATGAGCAGTTCTTC. Translating gives CSAPAFGSPSDEQFF.